These 25 T cell receptor beta chains originate from one sample sequenced in a study of blood T cell repertoires in COVID-19. Libraries were prepared by immunoSEQ multiplex PCR; TCRdb keeps only in-frame clonotypes and omits some of them. The data show about 250,000 clones, with roughly 80% seen just once and 7.5% to 10% held by the top ten. Material for sequencing was peripheral blood. These TCRs come from a man older than 75 with acute or convalescent COVID-19.

The rearrangement joins TRBV19 to TRBJ1-1, with 11 bases aligning to TRBD1. The germline V gene has CDR1 LNHDA and CDR2 SQIVND (reference sequence). The CDR3 consists of 16 residues. V lost 10 bases, J lost 10 bases, and 20 bases stayed unmatched. DNA of the CDR3: TGTGCCATTTCGCCAGGACAGGGGGCGGCAGGGGGACGAGCTTTCTTT. Translated, it gives CAISPGQGAAGGRAFF.

J is TRBJ2-6 and V is TRBV5-1; D is uncertain. With 0 bases removed from V and 0 bases from J, the gap between germline ends came to 16 bases. The CDR3 spans 19 residues. The germline CDR1 and CDR2 sequences are SGHRS and YFSETQ. CDR3 in amino acids: CASSLVAGSYLSGANVLTF. The CDR3 nucleotides read TGCGCCAGCAGCTTGGTGGCCGGGTCTTATCTCTCTGGGGCCAACGTCCTGACTTTC.

The chain is built from TRBV12-3 or TRBV12-4 and TRBJ2-3; D is unclear. This CDR3 spans 13 amino acids. V was trimmed by 3 bases and J by 6 bases, leaving 10 bases between them. CDR3 coding DNA: TGTGCCAGCAGTTTGAGGTTCGGGGATACGCAGTATTTT. It is translated as CASSLRFGDTQYF.

The chain recombines TRBV4-2 with TRBJ2-2; TRBD2 aligns across 10 bases. This CDR3 contains 15 residues. V lost 4 bases and J lost 6; bases outside the gene matches: 5. Germline values: CDR1 LGHNA, CDR2 YNFKEQ. The CDR3 region is CASSPSGGAPGELFF. In DNA, the CDR3 is TGTGCCAGCAGCCCGAGCGGGGGGGCCCCCGGGGAGCTGTTTTTT.

This chain connects TRBV7-2 to TRBJ1-5; 7 bases map to TRBD1. The germline CDR1 and CDR2 sequences are SGHTA and FQGNSA. The CDR3 has 16 amino acids. Unmatched junction bases numbered 8, after V lost 1 base and J lost 5 bases. The CDR3 DNA follows: TGTGCCAGCAGCTTAGTGGGTACAGGGGAAGATCAGCCCCAGCATTTT. Translated, it gives CASSLVGTGEDQPQHF.

The V call is TRBV5-1, the J call TRBJ1-2; a possible D gene is TRBD1 (6 bases). Trimming shortened V by 7 bases and J by 4 bases, and 14 bases separated the two germline ends. The CDR3 is 13 amino acids. Looked up from germline, CDR1 is SGHRS and CDR2 is YFSETQ. The CDR3 is CASPGGTIYGYTF. CDR3 in DNA: TGCGCCAGCCCCGGGGGGACAATCTATGGCTACACCTTC.

The gene calls are TRBV15 and TRBJ1-5; possibly TRBD1 for D (5 bases). The V and J ends lost 0 bases and 2 bases respectively, with 14 bases between them. This CDR3 contains 17 residues. Germline V gives CDR1 LNHNV, CDR2 YYDKDF (reference sequence). For the CDR3, the DNA is TGTGCCACCAGCAGAGATCGCGCCAGGGATCGCAATCAGCCCCAGCATTTT. Translated, it gives CATSRDRARDRNQPQHF.

V is TRBV28 and J is TRBJ1-1; D remains ambiguous. V was clipped by 5 bases and J by 0 bases, with 13 bases between them. Germline assignment: CDR1 MDHEN and CDR2 SYDVKM. The CDR3 sequence is 15 residues long. This CDR3 is CASSDLTALNTEAFF. The CDR3 DNA follows: TGTGCCAGCAGTGACTTGACGGCTTTGAACACTGAAGCTTTCTTT.

The CDR3 DNA is TGCGCCAGCAGCTTGTCGGGCAGGGAGAACACTGAAGCTTTCTTT. As protein: CASSLSGRENTEAFF. The chain recombines TRBV5-1 with TRBJ1-1; tentatively, D is TRBD1 (5 bases). The germline V gene has CDR1 SGHRS and CDR2 YFSETQ. V lost 1 base and J lost 1, with 11 bases in between. The CDR3 has 15 residues.

The V gene is TRBV28, the J gene TRBJ1-1; 7 bases line up with TRBD1. Looked up from germline, CDR1 is MDHEN and CDR2 is SYDVKM. Trimming took 6 bases from V and 10 from J; bases not matched to a gene: 8. The CDR3 spans 12 residues. CDR3 sequence (DNA): TGTGCCAGCAGGAGGACAGGTTCAGGAGCTTTCTTT. Protein product: CASRRTGSGAFF.

This clone turned up a few times. The chain recombines TRBV19 with TRBJ2-7; D is uncertain. This CDR3 has 13 residues. The V and J ends lost 2 bases and 4 bases respectively, with 9 bases between them. Germline CDR1 is LNHDA and CDR2 is SQIVND (reference sequence). CDR3 DNA: TGTGCCAGTAGTATACAGGTTAGGTACGAGCAGTACTTC. Its protein product is CASSIQVRYEQYF.

V usage is TRBV7-9 and J usage is TRBJ2-7, with 7 bases matching TRBD1. There are 16 residues in the CDR3. The J segment lost 1 base and the V segment lost 5 bases, leaving 11 bases of the junction unmatched. Germline V lookup: CDR1 SEHNR, CDR2 FQNEAQ (reference sequence). This CDR3 is CASSPSTGTASYEQYF. The CDR3, as DNA: TGTGCCAGCAGCCCGTCAACCGGGACAGCTTCCTACGAGCAGTACTTC.

V and J are TRBV2 and TRBJ2-4, with D tentatively TRBD2 (5 bases). Trimming cost V 4 bases and J 10 bases, with 14 bases left between them. CDR3 length: 13 amino acids. CDR1 is SNHLY, CDR2 FYNNEI, per germline. CDR3 residues: CASSGDTGRIQYF. As DNA, the CDR3 is TGTGCCAGCAGTGGCGACACGGGGAGAATTCAGTACTTC.

This clone was detected a few times. The chain links TRBV27 to TRBJ1-6; 8 positions agree with TRBD1. CDR3 length equals 15 residues. Trimming removed 2 bases from V and 6 bases from J; junction bases left unmatched: 3. Looked up from germline, CDR1 is MNHEY and CDR2 is SMNVEV (reference sequence). CDR3 sequence: CASSLGTGGNSPLHF. The CDR3 DNA reads as TGTGCCAGCAGTTTAGGGACAGGCGGTAATTCACCCCTCCACTTT.

This chain joins TRBV4-2 and TRBJ2-7, with TRBD2 identical over 13 bases. The J segment lost 5 bases and the V segment lost 1 base, leaving 11 bases of the junction unmatched. In germline, CDR1 is LGHNA, CDR2 YNFKEQ. The CDR3 covers 18 residues. CDR3 in amino acids: CASSQVYWTSGSLNEQYF. CDR3 sequence (DNA): TGTGCCAGCAGCCAAGTATATTGGACTAGCGGGAGTCTGAACGAGCAGTACTTC.

This clone showed up many times. The genes are TRBV18 and TRBJ2-3; 9 positions match TRBD2. The germline V gene encodes CDR1 KGHSH and CDR2 LQKENI. V lost 2 bases to trimming and J lost 2 bases; unmatched junction nucleotides: 11. CDR3 length: 18 amino acids. This CDR3 is CASSPDGFLAGATDTQYF. In DNA, the CDR3 is TGTGCCAGCTCACCAGACGGGTTTTTAGCGGGAGCCACAGATACGCAGTATTTT.

This clone was recorded only once. The J gene is TRBJ2-7, the V gene TRBV15; possibly TRBD1 for D (6 bases). Trimming cost V 0 bases and J 6 bases, with 18 bases left between them. Germline V gene lookup returns CDR1 LNHNV and CDR2 YYDKDF (reference sequence). There are 16 residues in the CDR3. For the CDR3, the DNA is TGTGCCACCAGCAGAGATAGAAGGGGGAGCCTAGGCGAGCAGTACTTC. It specifies CATSRDRRGSLGEQYF.

This clone came up a few times. At the DNA level, this CDR3 is encoded by other sequences in the same sample as well. The chain is built from TRBV5-1 and TRBJ2-7, with 12 nucleotides matching TRBD1. This CDR3 region has 15 residues. Looked up from germline, CDR1 is SGHRS and CDR2 is YFSETQ. V was clipped by 3 bases and J by 5 bases; unmatched bases: 6. CDR3 in DNA: TGCGCCAGCAGCTCTCCGGGACAGGGGGCCAACGAGCAGTACTTC. It is translated as CASSSPGQGANEQYF.

V gene TRBV6-5 combines with J gene TRBJ1-3; D is possibly TRBD1 (5 bases). Deletions cut 5 bases from V and 4 bases from J, with 15 bases between. The CDR3 consists of 15 residues. Germline values: CDR1 MNHEY, CDR2 SVGAGI. The CDR3 here is CASSPLGGPGNTIYF. The CDR3 DNA follows: TGTGCCAGCAGTCCCCTGGGGGGTCCCGGAAACACCATATATTTT.

The rearrangement uses TRBV24-1 and TRBJ1-5; possible D gene TRBD1, 5 bases. This CDR3 is 15 amino acids long. Trimming left V 5 bases short and J 2 bases short, with 12 bases between. The germline CDR1 and CDR2 sequences are KGHDR and SFDVKD. CDR3 sequence: CATSAGGAGNQPQHF. CDR3 DNA: TGTGCCACCAGTGCCGGAGGGGCGGGCAATCAGCCCCAGCATTTT.

The V and J genes are TRBV28 and TRBJ1-1; D might be TRBD1 (6 bases). V was shortened by 3 bases and J by 5 bases, with 19 bases between the two germline ends. Germline values: CDR1 MDHEN, CDR2 SYDVKM. CDR3 length: 16 residues. The CDR3 spells CASSFDRGGGRTEAFF. The CDR3 region has the DNA TGTGCCAGCAGTTTCGACCGAGGGGGGGGGCGGACTGAAGCTTTCTTT.

V gene TRBV5-1 combines with J gene TRBJ2-7; TRBD2 matches at 7 bases. Germline CDR1 and CDR2: SGHRS and YFSETQ. This CDR3 is 15 amino acids long. V shed 1 base and J 5 bases; nucleotides not matched to a gene: 9. CDR3 region: CASSLSPGGRDEQYF. Here the CDR3 DNA reads TGCGCCAGCAGCTTGAGCCCGGGGGGACGGGACGAGCAGTACTTC.

The CDR3 loop reads CASSLHTGANSPLHF. In DNA form, the CDR3 reads TGTGCCAGCAGCTTACACACAGGGGCCAATTCACCCCTCCACTTT. This sequence joins TRBV7-9 and TRBJ1-6; 7 bases fit TRBD1. Trimming at V came to 2 bases and at J to 7 bases, leaving 5 bases not matched to a gene. CDR1 is SEHNR and CDR2 is FQNEAQ in the germline V gene (reference sequence). The length of the CDR3 is 15 residues.

This chain uses TRBV7-8 with TRBJ1-2; 12 bases are a match to TRBD1. Unmatched junction bases numbered 6, after V lost 4 bases and J lost 6 bases. Germline V gives CDR1 SGHVS, CDR2 FQNEAQ. CDR3 length: 15 residues. As DNA, the CDR3 is TGTGCCAGCAGCTCCCGGGACAGGGGGCCTCATGGCTACACCTTC. This sequence encodes CASSSRDRGPHGYTF.

The chain is built from TRBV10-3 and TRBJ2-5, with D perhaps matching TRBD2 (6 bases). The CDR3 is 15 residues long. V shed 0 bases and J shed 6 bases, with 14 bases lying between them. The germline V gene has CDR1 ENHRY and CDR2 SYGVKD. CDR3 sequence: CAISESISGFQTQYF. CDR3 coding DNA: TGTGCCATCAGTGAGTCGATTAGCGGATTCCAGACCCAGTACTTC.